This note documents a single T cell receptor (beta chain) sequence. The specificity of this receptor is unknown. No per-base quality is available; no much larger clone lies one base away. The sample originates from a study of CD8 T cells in Susac syndrome (dated by TCRdb to between 2018 and 2020). Study-wide context: Among the Susac syndrome patients who were sequenced, clinically active disease was present in six and clinical remission was observed in under ten. The study used repertoire sequencing to test whether antigen drove CD8+ T cell activation and differentiation in Susac syndrome. At blood withdrawal, Susac syndrome patients were either therapy-naive, taking corticosteroids (in some cases with IVIg as well), or taking IVIg alone.

Broader findings and caveats from the paper: The number of individuals in the TCR sequencing and HLA analysis was acknowledged as relatively small. The CD4+ T cell repertoire of patients with Susac syndrome showed no detectable clonal expansion.

The CDR3, cysteine through phenylalanine, is 15 amino acids long. Only the CDR3 DNA is retained, 45 bases long and in frame from the first base. V and J lose 7 bases and 10 bases, and a span of 20 bases separates them. Taken from the germline V gene, the CDR1 and CDR2 loops are ENHRY and SYGVKD. RNA was extracted with the RNeasy kit and roughly 0.5 to 1 ug was reverse transcribed using random hexamers. TCR beta CDR3 regions were amplified with the immunoSEQ multiplex PCR assay covering 54 Vbeta and 13 Jbeta segments. PCR amplification bias was corrected by using a synthetic template baseline for primer optimization and computational correction. As for how the authors treated the data: Only productive sequences were kept, with reads annotated to V, D and J genes according to IMGT and analyzed in immunoSEQ Analyzer. Clonality was computed as one minus Shannon entropy normalized by log2 of the number of productive unique sequences. Public and private clones were assessed among the 100 most prevalent clones of each patient and control. Susac-specific clones were defined as absent from healthy and MS cohorts, 850 to 1,300 published viral clones and other ImmuneACCESS disease sequences. TCRdb took the public reads, trimmed them with fastp at Q25, ran MiXCR for clone calling and kept in-frame beta chains. Here each entry gathers all rows of one CDR3 protein and keeps the most common genes and DNA. What appears here as the V and J calls and clone size reflects TCRdb's work, not the paper's. In all, the sample holds about 190,000 distinct CDR3 sequences, and 90% to 96% of those were seen once. The ten largest clonotypes hold approximately 0.089% of the sample.

Peripheral blood CD8+ and CD4+ T cells from healthy donors, Susac syndrome patients and multiple sclerosis patients were profiled by high-throughput TCR beta sequencing. Recently defined diagnostic criteria for definite or probable disease were met by the Susac syndrome patients. Bulk CD8+ and CD4+ T cells were purified magnetically by negative isolation, whereas CD8+ TEMRA cells were enriched by FACS. Blood was collected in EDTA tubes and processed within 24 hours, with PBMCs isolated through density gradient centrifugation. PBMCs intended for TCR sequencing were cryopreserved in liquid nitrogen and thawed later in a water bath at 37 degrees C. The sorted or isolated CD4+, CD8+ and CD8+ TEMRA cells had a purity of 90% or higher.

The TCR comes from a human donor with Susac syndrome. The chain uses TRBV10-3 and TRBJ1-6; tentative D gene TRBD1, with 6 bases matching. Sequenced material: CD4+ T cells from PBMCs. The sequenced DNA: TGTGCCATCAAGTCCCGGGACACCGACTTGTCACCCCTCCACTTT. It translates to CAIKSRDTDLSPLHF.